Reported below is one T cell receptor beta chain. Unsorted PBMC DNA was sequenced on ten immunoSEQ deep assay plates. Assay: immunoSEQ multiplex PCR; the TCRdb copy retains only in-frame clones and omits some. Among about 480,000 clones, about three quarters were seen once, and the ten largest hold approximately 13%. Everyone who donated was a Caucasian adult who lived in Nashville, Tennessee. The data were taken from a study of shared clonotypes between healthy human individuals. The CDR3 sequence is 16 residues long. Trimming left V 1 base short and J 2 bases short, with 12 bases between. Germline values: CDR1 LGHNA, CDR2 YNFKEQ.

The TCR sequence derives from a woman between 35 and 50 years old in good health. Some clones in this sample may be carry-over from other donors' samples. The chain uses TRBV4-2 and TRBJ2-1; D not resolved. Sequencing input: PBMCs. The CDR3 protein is CASSQVSSEPYNEQFF. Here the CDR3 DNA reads TGTGCCAGCAGCCAAGTAAGCAGCGAGCCCTACAATGAGCAGTTCTTC.